These T cell receptor beta chains were read from a single sample in a study of shared clonotypes between healthy human individuals. TCRdb's table, derived via immunoSEQ multiplex PCR, lists solely in-frame clones and lacks some. The repertoire holds some 1.4 million clones, about 96% seen once, with roughly 1.2% in the top ten. Sequencing was performed on naive CD4+ T cells sorted from blood. These receptors all stem from a man aged 25-45 years in good health. Each CDR3 is given with its conserved first and last residue. D genes are given only for firm matches. A row's size may be missing; if present it is once, few, many or a size class.

clone_size,v_call,j_call,d_call,cdr3_nt,cdr3_aa
NA,TRBV13,TRBJ1-2,NA,TGTGCCAGCAGCCCCTCCGGGAGTGGCGGTGGCTACACCTTC,CASSPSGSGGGYTF
NA,TRBV2,TRBJ2-7,NA,TGTGCCAGCTCGGACTTGTCGGGGGAGCAGTACTTC,CASSDLSGEQYF
few,TRBV5-1,TRBJ1-4,NA,TGCGCCAGCAGCTTGTCGGCTAATGAAAAACTGTTTTTT,CASSLSANEKLFF
NA,TRBV9,TRBJ2-2,TRBD1,TGTGCCAGCAGCGTCCTTTCCGGGACAGGACACACCGGGGAGCCGTTTTTT,CASSVLSGTGHTGEPFF
NA,TRBV5-8,TRBJ1-5,NA,TGTGCCAGCAGCTTGTACCAGCCCCAGCATTTT,CASSLYQPQHF
NA,TRBV5-4,TRBJ2-7,NA,TGTGCCAGCAGCTTGCCGGGAGCGGCACCCTACGAGCAGTACTTC,CASSLPGAAPYEQYF
NA,TRBV28,TRBJ2-3,TRBD2,TGTGCCAGCAACCAGCTAGCGGGGGGGTTCACAGATACGCAGTATTTT,CASNQLAGGFTDTQYF
NA,TRBV28,TRBJ1-5,NA,TGTGCCAGCAAGAAGGGGGAGGTGGATCAGCCCCAGCATTTT,CASKKGEVDQPQHF
NA,TRBV18,TRBJ2-2,TRBD2,TGTGCCAGCTATCCGACTAGCGGACGGAACACCGGGGAGCTGTTTTTT,CASYPTSGRNTGELFF
NA,TRBV19,TRBJ1-1,NA,TGTGCCAGTAGTTCGGGCAGGGCGAACACTGAAGCTTTCTTT,CASSSGRANTEAFF
NA,TRBV4-1,TRBJ2-2,NA,TGCGCCAGCAGCCACATAGGAGAAGGGAACACCGGGGAGCTGTTTTTT,CASSHIGEGNTGELFF
NA,TRBV28,TRBJ2-1,TRBD1,TGTGCCAGCAGCACACCCGGGACAGGATTCAACAATGAGCAGTTCTTC,CASSTPGTGFNNEQFF
NA,TRBV18,TRBJ2-5,NA,TGTGCCAGCTCACCCGAAGGACAGTGGCCAAAAGAGACCCAGTACTTC,CASSPEGQWPKETQYF
NA,TRBV9,TRBJ2-7,TRBD1,TGTGCCAGCAGCGTAGCCACAGGGGGCGGCGAGCAGTACTTC,CASSVATGGGEQYF
NA,TRBV7-3,TRBJ2-2,TRBD2,TGTGCCAGCAGCCCCACCCTTCCTAGCGGGGGGCGGGCCGGGGAGCTGTTTTTT,CASSPTLPSGGRAGELFF
NA,TRBV28,TRBJ2-3,NA,TGTGCCAGCAGCCTTATAACAGATACGCAGTATTTT,CASSLITDTQYF
NA,TRBV7-2,TRBJ2-1,NA,TGTGCCAGCAGCTTATTCGATGAGCAGTTCTTC,CASSLFDEQFF
NA,TRBV19,TRBJ1-5,NA,TGTGCCAGTAGTATTGATCCGGAACAGCCCCAGCATTTT,CASSIDPEQPQHF
NA,TRBV30,TRBJ1-5,NA,TGTGGGCGCCACGGCCTTGGGAGCAATCAGCCCCAGCATTTT,CGRHGLGSNQPQHF
NA,TRBV5-1,TRBJ2-1,NA,TGCGCCAGCAGCTTGCAGGGCGATGAGCAGTTCTTC,CASSLQGDEQFF
NA,TRBV7-6,TRBJ2-5,TRBD1,TGTGCCAGCAGCTTAGACAGGGGGCGAGAGACCCAGTACTTC,CASSLDRGRETQYF
NA,TRBV11-1,TRBJ2-2,NA,TGTGCCAGCACCGAACGGGGGGAGCTGTTTTTT,CASTERGELFF
NA,TRBV9,TRBJ2-2,NA,TGTGCCAGCAGCGTCGACACGGGGAGGGAGCTGTTTTTT,CASSVDTGRELFF
NA,TRBV6-1,TRBJ2-1,TRBD2,TGTGCCAGCAGCGGACTAGCGGGAGATGGTGAGCAGTTCTTC,CASSGLAGDGEQFF
NA,TRBV6-1,TRBJ2-7,NA,TGTGCCAGCAGTGAAGTTTGGCTAGTTTACGAGCAGTACTTC,CASSEVWLVYEQYF
NA,TRBV10-2,TRBJ2-7,NA,TGCGCCAGCAGTTTAGGGACTTTTCACTACGAGCAGTACTTC,CASSLGTFHYEQYF
NA,TRBV5-1,TRBJ2-1,NA,TGCGCCAGCAGCTTGGGTCACGGGACCACCTACAATGAGCAGTTCTTC,CASSLGHGTTYNEQFF
NA,TRBV6-5,TRBJ2-1,NA,TGTGCCAGCAGGCCCAGACAGGTCGGTGAGCAGTTCTTC,CASRPRQVGEQFF
NA,TRBV7-9,TRBJ2-7,TRBD1,TGTGCCAGCAGCTTAGTTAGAGGGACAGGGGAATATCCCTACGAGCAGTACTTC,CASSLVRGTGEYPYEQYF
NA,TRBV29-1,TRBJ2-2,NA,TGCAGCGTTGAAGATCCGACAGTTAACACCGGGGAGCTGTTTTTT,CSVEDPTVNTGELFF
once,TRBV9,TRBJ2-1,TRBD2,TGTGCCAGCAGCTTCCTTAGCGGGAGTACTGATGAGCAGTTCTTC,CASSFLSGSTDEQFF
NA,TRBV28,TRBJ2-1,NA,TGTGCCAGCAGCCGAGACAGCCTCAATGAGCAGTTCTTC,CASSRDSLNEQFF
NA,TRBV9,TRBJ2-1,TRBD2,TGTGCCAGCAGCGTCGGACTAGCGGGTCCCGAGGGGGAGCAGTTCTTC,CASSVGLAGPEGEQFF
NA,TRBV19,TRBJ2-1,NA,TGTGCCAGTAGTCCTGGCCGAAACTCCTACAATGAGCAGTTCTTC,CASSPGRNSYNEQFF
NA,TRBV9,TRBJ2-3,NA,TGTGCCAGCAGCGTAGTGGCAGCCAAACACACAGATACGCAGTATTTT,CASSVVAAKHTDTQYF
NA,TRBV6-5,TRBJ2-2,TRBD2,TGTGCCAGCAGTTATGGAGCGGGACTCGGGGAGCTGTTTTTT,CASSYGAGLGELFF
NA,TRBV6-5,TRBJ1-6,NA,TGTGCCAGCAGTGAGAGGGGACCCAATTCACCCCTCCACTTT,CASSERGPNSPLHF
NA,TRBV19,TRBJ2-1,TRBD2,TGTGCCAGTAGTATATGGGGACTAGCGAACAATGAGCAGTTCTTC,CASSIWGLANNEQFF